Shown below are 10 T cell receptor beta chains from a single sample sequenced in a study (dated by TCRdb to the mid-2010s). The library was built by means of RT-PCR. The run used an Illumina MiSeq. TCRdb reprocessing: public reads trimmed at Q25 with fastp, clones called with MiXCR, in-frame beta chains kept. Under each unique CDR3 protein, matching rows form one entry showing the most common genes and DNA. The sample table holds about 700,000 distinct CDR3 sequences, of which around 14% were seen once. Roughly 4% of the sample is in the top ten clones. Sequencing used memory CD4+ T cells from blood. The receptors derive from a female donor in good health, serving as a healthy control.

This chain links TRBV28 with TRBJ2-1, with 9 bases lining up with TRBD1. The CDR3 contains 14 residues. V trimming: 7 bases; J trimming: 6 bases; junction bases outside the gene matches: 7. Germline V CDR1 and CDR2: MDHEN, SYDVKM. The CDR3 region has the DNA TGTGCCAGCACTCCGGGACAGGGCTTCAATGAGCAGTTCTTC. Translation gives CASTPGQGFNEQFF. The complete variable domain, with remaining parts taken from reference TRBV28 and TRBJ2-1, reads DVKVTQSSRYLVKRTGEKVFLECVQDMDHENMFWYRQDPGLGLRLIYFSYDVKMKEKGDIPEGYSVSREKKERFSLILESASTNQTSMYLCASTPGQGFNEQFFGPGTRLTVL.

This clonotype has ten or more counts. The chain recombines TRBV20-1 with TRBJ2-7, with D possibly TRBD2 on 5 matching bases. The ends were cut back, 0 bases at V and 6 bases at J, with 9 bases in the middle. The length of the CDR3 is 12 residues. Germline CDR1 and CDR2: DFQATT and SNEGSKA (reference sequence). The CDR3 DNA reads TGCAGTGCTAGAGATCTCGGGGTCGAGCAGTACTTC. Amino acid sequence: CSARDLGVEQYF.

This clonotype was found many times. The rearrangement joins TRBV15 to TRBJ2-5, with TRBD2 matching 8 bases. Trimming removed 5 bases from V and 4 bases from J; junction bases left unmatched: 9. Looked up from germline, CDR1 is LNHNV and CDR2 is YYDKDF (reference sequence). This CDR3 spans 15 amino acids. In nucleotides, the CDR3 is TGTGCCACCAGCCCGAGTGGGACTAGGCGAGAGACCCAGTACTTC. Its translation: CATSPSGTRRETQYF.

The CDR3 loop reads CASSTRTGSNTGELFF. CDR3 coding DNA: TGTGCCAGCAGCACCCGGACGGGTTCGAACACCGGGGAGCTGTTTTTT. The rearrangement joins TRBV7-2 to TRBJ2-2; D remains unclear. The germline V gene has CDR1 SGHTA and CDR2 FQGNSA. This CDR3 has 16 residues. Trimming pared 5 bases from V and 0 bases from J, leaving 13 bases between.

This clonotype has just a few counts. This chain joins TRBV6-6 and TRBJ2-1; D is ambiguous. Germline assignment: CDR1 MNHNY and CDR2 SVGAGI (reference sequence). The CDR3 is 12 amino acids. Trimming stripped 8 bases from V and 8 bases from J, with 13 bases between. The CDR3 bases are TGTGCCAGCGGACCCGAAGGGTATGAGCAGTTCTTC. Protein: CASGPEGYEQFF.

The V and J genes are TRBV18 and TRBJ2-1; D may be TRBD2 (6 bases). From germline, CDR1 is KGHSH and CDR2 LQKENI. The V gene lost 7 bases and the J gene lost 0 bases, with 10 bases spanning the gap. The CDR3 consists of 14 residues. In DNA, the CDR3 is TGTGCCAGCTGGGGCGGGAACTCCTACAATGAGCAGTTCTTC. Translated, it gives CASWGGNSYNEQFF.

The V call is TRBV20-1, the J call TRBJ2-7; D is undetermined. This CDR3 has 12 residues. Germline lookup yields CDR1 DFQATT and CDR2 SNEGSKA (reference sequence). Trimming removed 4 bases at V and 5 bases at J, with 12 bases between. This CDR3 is CSAILDIHEQYF. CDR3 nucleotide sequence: TGCAGTGCTATCTTAGACATCCACGAGCAGTACTTC.

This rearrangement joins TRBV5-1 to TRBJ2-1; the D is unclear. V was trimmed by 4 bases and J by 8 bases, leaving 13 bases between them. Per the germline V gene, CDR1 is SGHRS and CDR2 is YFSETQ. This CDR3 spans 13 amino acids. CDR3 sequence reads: CASSILLADEQFF. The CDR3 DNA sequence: TGCGCCAGCAGCATCTTGTTGGCGGATGAGCAGTTCTTC.

DNA of the CDR3: TGTGCCACCAGTGATCCGACAGGGGCCCAAGAGACCCAGTACTTC. This sequence encodes CATSDPTGAQETQYF. The chain is built from TRBV24-1 and TRBJ2-5, with 8 bases lining up with TRBD1. Germline CDR1 and CDR2: KGHDR and SFDVKD. The trim removed 3 bases at V and 1 base at J, leaving 3 bases unmatched. CDR3 length equals 15 residues.

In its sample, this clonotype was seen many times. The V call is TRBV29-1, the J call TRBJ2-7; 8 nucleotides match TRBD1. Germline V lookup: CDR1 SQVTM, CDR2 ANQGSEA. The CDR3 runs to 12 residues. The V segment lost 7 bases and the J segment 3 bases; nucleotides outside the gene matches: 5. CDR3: CSAGQVIYEQYF. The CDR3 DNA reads TGCAGCGCGGGACAGGTCATCTACGAGCAGTACTTC.